This entry features one T cell receptor (beta chain) sequence. Per germline, CDR1 SEHNR and CDR2 FQNEAQ (reference sequence). The CDR3 loop spans 14 amino acids. With 7 bases clipped from V and 1 base from J, the junction kept 7 bases outside the gene matches. These data are taken from a study of blood T cell repertoires in COVID-19. Authors' processing steps: Reference gene primers were amplified, and this amplification served to estimate nucleated cell counts. Clones were sequenced by immunoSEQ multiplex PCR, and TCRdb holds only the in-frame ones, with some missing. That table is the source of V, J and clone size, and D and trimming were worked out from the DNA. The table records 100,000 to 150,000 clones, approximately 81% of them present only once.

This TCR was sampled from a woman in her forties or fifties with acute or convalescent COVID-19. J is TRBJ2-7 and V is TRBV7-9, with 7 nucleotides matching TRBD1. Material for sequencing was peripheral blood. CDR3 coding DNA: TGTGCCAGCACCCCCCGACAGGGTTCCTACGAGCAGTACTTC. It yields the protein CASTPRQGSYEQYF.